This entry concerns a single T cell receptor (beta chain). The authors' processing: Reference gene primer amplification in the assay estimated nucleated cell counts. Profiled with immunoSEQ multiplex PCR; TCRdb holds only in-frame clones, not every one. V and J calls and clone size are given by that table; D and trimming were obtained from the DNA. The sample carries 250,000 or so clones, around 80% recorded once. These data come from a study of blood T cell repertoires in COVID-19. Turning to the study itself: Sample material is recorded as cDNA or gDNA derived from T cells, B-cell-depleted T cells, or PBMCs.

Per the germline V gene, CDR1 is GTSNPN and CDR2 is SVGIG (reference sequence). The CDR3 has 13 amino acids. V was pared by 3 bases and J by 6 bases, with 14 bases between. Sequenced sample: PBMCs or T cells enriched from blood (not recorded which). The chain carries TRBV30 and TRBJ1-1, with D possibly being TRBD1 (6 bases). This receptor was taken from a man aged 55 to 70 who had recovered from COVID-19. CDR3 residues: CAWRAGAVAEAFF. CDR3 bases: TGTGCCTGGAGAGCGGGGGCGGTTGCTGAAGCTTTCTTT.